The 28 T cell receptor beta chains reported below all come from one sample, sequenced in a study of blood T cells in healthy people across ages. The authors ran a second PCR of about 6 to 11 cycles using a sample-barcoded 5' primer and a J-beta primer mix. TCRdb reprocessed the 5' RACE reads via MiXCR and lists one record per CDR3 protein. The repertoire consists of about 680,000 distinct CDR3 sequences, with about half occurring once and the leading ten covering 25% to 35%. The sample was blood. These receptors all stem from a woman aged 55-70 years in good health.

DNA for the CDR3: TGCAGCGTGGTAGAAGGGACAGGGATAGGGGAGCAGTACTTC. Translated: CSVVEGTGIGEQYF. V gene TRBV29-1 combines with J gene TRBJ2-5; 9 bases are a match to TRBD1. There are 14 residues in the CDR3. Germline loops: CDR1 SQVTM, CDR2 ANQGSEA. J gave up 11 bases and V 6 bases, and 16 bases lay outside the gene matches.

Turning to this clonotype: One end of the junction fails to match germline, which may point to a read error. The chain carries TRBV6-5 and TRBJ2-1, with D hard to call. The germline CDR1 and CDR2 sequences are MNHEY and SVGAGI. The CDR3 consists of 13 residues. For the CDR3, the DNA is TGTGCCAGCAGTTTTGACTCCTACAGTGAGCAGTTCTTC. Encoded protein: CASSFDSYSEQFF.

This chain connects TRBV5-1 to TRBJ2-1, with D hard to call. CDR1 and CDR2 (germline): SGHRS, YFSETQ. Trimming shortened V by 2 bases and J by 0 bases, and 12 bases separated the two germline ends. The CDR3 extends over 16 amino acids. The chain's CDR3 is CASSFVGSSSYNEQFF. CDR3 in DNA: TGCGCCAGCAGCTTTGTGGGTTCCAGCTCCTACAATGAGCAGTTCTTC.

CDR3 residues: CASSTLADNEQFF. The CDR3 DNA follows: TGTGCCAGCAGTACCCTAGCGGACAATGAGCAGTTCTTC. The chain combines TRBV6-2 or TRBV6-3 with TRBJ2-1; TRBD2 matches at 7 bases. The J segment lost 5 bases and the V segment lost 5 bases, leaving 3 bases of the junction unmatched. There are 13 residues in the CDR3. From germline, CDR1 is MNHEY and CDR2 SVGEGT.

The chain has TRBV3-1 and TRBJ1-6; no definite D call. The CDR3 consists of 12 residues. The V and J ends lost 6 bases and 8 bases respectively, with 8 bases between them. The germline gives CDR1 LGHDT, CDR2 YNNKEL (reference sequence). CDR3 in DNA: TGTGCCAGCAGATACGCAGATTCACCCCTCCACTTT. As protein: CASRYADSPLHF.

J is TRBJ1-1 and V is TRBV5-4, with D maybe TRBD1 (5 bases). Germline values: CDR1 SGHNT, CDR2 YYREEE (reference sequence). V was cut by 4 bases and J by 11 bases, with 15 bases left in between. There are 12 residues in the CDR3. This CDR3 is CASSRAAGEAFF. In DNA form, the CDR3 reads TGTGCCAGCAGCCGCGCGGCGGGGGAGGCTTTCTTT.

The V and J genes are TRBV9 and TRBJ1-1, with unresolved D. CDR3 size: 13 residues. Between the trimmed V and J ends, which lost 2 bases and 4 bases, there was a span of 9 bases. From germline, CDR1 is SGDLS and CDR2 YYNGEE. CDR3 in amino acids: CASSVMMGTEAFF. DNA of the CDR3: TGTGCCAGCAGCGTCATGATGGGCACTGAAGCTTTCTTT. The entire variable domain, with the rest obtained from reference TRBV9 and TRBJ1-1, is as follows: DSGVTQTPKHLITATGQRVTLRCSPRSGDLSVYWYQQSLDQGLQFLIQYYNGEERAKGNILERFSAQQFPDLHSELNLSSLELGDSALYFCASSVMMGTEAFFGQGTRLTVV.

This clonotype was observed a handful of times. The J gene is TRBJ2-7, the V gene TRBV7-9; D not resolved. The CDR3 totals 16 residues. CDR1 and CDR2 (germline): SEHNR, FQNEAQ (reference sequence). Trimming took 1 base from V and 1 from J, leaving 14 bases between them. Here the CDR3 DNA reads TGTGCCAGCAGCTTAGGAGCAACCGAACCATCCTACGAGCAGTACTTC. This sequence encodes CASSLGATEPSYEQYF.

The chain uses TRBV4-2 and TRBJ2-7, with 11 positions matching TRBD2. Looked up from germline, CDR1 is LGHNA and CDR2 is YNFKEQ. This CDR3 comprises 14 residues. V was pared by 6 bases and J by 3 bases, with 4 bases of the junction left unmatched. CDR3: CASRRGLADYEQYF. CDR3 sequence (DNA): TGTGCCAGCAGGCGGGGACTAGCGGACTACGAGCAGTACTTC.

CDR3 DNA: TGTGCCAGCAGTGTAATGAGGCCGGCGGGCTACAATGAGCAGTTCTTC. Translating it yields CASSVMRPAGYNEQFF. The chain recombines TRBV2 with TRBJ2-1; possible D gene TRBD2, 5 bases. The length of the CDR3 is 16 residues. V lost 4 bases and J lost 3, with 16 bases in between. Germline CDR1 is SNHLY and CDR2 is FYNNEI.

This CDR3 reads CASSLGQPNSPLHF. The CDR3 nucleotides read TGTGCCAGCAGCTTGGGACAGCCCAATTCACCCCTCCACTTT. The rearrangement links TRBV7-9 to TRBJ1-6; 7 bases match TRBD1. Germline loops: CDR1 SEHNR, CDR2 FQNEAQ (reference sequence). With V trimmed by 3 bases and J by 7 bases, 3 bases remained unmatched. CDR3 length equals 14 residues.

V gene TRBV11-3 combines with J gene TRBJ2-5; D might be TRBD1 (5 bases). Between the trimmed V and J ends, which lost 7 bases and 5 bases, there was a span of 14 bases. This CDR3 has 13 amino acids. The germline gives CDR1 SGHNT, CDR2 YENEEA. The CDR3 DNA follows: TGTGCCAGCAATCGAAGGGGTGGGGAGACCCAGTACTTC. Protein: CASNRRGGETQYF.

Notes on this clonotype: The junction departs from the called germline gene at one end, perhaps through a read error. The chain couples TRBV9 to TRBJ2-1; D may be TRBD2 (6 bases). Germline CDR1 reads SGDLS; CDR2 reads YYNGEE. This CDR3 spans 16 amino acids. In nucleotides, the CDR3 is TGTGCCAGCAGCTACAGTGGCGGGACCTCCTACAATGAGCGGTTCTTC. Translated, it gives CASSYSGGTSYNERFF.

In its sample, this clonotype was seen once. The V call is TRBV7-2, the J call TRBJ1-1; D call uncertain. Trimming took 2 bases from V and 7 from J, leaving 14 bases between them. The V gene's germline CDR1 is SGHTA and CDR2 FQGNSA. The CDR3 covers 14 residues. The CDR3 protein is CASSLSPDGFEAFF. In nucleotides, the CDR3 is TGTGCCAGCAGCTTATCTCCGGACGGATTTGAAGCTTTCTTT.

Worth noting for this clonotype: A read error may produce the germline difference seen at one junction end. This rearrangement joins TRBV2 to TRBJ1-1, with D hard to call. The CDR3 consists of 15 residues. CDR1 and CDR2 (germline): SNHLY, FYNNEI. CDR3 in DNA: TGTGCCAGCAGTGACCCCTCCGCCGGGAACACCGAAGCTTTCTTT. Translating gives CASSDPSAGNTEAFF.

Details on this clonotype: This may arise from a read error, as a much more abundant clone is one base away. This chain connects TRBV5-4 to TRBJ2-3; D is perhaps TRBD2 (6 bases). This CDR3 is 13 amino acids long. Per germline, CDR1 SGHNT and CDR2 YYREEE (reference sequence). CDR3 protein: CASGLGLTDTQYF. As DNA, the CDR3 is TGTGCCAGCGGCTTGGGACTCACAGATACGCAGTATTTT.

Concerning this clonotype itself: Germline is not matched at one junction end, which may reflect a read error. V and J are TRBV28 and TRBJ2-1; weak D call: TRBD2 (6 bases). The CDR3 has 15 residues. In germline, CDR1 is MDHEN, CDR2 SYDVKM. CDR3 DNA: TGTGCCAGCAGTCGCCGGGACTCGCCTTACAAGGAGCAGTTCTTC. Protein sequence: CASSRRDSPYKEQFF.

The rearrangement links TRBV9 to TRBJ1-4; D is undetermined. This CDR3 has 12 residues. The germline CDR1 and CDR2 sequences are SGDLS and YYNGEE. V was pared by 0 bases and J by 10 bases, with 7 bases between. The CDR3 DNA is TGTGCCAGCAGCGTAGGTGAAGGAAAACTGTTTTTT. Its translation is CASSVGEGKLFF.

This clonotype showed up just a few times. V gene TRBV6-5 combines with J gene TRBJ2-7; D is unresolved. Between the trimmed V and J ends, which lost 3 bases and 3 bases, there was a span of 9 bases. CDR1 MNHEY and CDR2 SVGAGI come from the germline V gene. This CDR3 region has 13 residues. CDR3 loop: CASSYDGFYEQYF. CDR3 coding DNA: TGTGCCAGCAGTTATGACGGATTCTACGAGCAGTACTTC.

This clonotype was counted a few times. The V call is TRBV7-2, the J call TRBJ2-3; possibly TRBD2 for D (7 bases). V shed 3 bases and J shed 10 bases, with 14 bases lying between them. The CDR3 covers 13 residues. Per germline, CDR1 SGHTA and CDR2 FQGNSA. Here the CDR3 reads CASSFDRGAPQYF. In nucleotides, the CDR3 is TGTGCCAGCAGCTTCGATCGGGGGGCCCCGCAGTATTTT.

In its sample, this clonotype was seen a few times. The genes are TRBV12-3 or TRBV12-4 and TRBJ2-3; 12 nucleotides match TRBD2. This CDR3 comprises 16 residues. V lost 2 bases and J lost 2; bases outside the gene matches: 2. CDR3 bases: TGTGCCAGCAGTTTACGACTAGCGGGAGTCACAGATACGCAGTATTTT. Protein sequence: CASSLRLAGVTDTQYF.

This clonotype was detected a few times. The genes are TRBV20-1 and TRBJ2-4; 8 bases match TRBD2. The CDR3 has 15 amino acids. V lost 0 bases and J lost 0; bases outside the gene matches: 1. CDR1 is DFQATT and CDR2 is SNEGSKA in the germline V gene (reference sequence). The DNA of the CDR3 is TGCAGTGCTAGAGATGCGGGGGGAGCCAAAAACATTCAGTACTTC. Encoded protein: CSARDAGGAKNIQYF.

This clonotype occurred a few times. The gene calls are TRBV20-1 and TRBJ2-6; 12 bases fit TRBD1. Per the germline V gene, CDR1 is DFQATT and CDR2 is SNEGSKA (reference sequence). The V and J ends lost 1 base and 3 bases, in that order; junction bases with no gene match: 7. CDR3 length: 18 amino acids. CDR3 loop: CSARGPGQGAYGANVLTF. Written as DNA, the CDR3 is TGCAGTGCTAGAGGTCCGGGACAGGGGGCTTATGGGGCCAACGTCCTGACTTTC.

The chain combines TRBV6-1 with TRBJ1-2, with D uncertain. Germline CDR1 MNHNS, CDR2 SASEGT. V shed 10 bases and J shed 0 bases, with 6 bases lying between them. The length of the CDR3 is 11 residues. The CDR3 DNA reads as TGTGCCACCACAGCTAACTATGGCTACACCTTC. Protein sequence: CATTANYGYTF.

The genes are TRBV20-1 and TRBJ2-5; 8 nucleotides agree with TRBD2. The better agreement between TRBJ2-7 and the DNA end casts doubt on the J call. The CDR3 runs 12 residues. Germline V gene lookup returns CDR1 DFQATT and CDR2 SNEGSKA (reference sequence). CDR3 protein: CSAGGDLYEQYF. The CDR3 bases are TGCAGTGCCGGGGGGGATCTCTACGAGCAGTACTTC.

In DNA, the CDR3 is TGTGCCAGCAGTTACTGGCTGGCGGGAGGGTCGGAAATATACAATGAGCAGTTCTTC. It is translated as CASSYWLAGGSEIYNEQFF. The chain uses TRBV6-5 and TRBJ2-1, with TRBD2 matching over 9 bases. Germline loops: CDR1 MNHEY, CDR2 SVGAGI. V was clipped by 1 base and J by 4 bases; unmatched bases: 14. The CDR3 spans 19 residues.

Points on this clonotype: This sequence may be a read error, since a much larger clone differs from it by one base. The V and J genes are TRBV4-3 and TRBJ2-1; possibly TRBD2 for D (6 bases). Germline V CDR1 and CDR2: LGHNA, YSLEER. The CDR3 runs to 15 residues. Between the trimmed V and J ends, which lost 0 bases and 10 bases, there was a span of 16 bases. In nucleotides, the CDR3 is TGCGCCAGCAGCCAAGATACGGGACTTAGGAGAGAGCAGTTCTTC. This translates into CASSQDTGLRREQFF.

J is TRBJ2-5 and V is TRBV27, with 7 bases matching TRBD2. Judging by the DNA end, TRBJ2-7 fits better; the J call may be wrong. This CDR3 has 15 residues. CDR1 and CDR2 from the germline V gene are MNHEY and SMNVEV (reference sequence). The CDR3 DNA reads TGTGCCAGCAGTTCCCGGGGCGGGAGAAGTTACGAGCAGTACTTC. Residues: CASSSRGGRSYEQYF.